This T cell receptor beta chain was obtained from a study of blood T cell repertoires in COVID-19. The CDR3 length is 17 residues. Only in-frame clones appear in the TCRdb table, and some are missing; sequencing was by immunoSEQ multiplex PCR. Of hundreds of thousands of clones in the sample, over 75% were seen once. The chain joins TRBV21-1 to TRBJ2-3; the D call in the table, TRBD2, was not verified against the DNA. TRBV21-1 represents a pseudogene. Sequencing used peripheral blood. This receptor was identified in a man between 45 and 60 years old with active or convalescent COVID-19. The CDR3, as DNA: TGTGCCAGCGGACTAGCGGGAGCCGTTGCGAGGACAGATACGCAGTATTTT. Translation: CASGLAGAVARTDTQYF.